This TCR beta chain was sequenced during a study of shared clonotypes between healthy human individuals. Study at large: The composition of the donors was a couple of women and a few men aged 18 to 49. Points from the study as a whole: What naive subsets generally showed was a larger estimated richness than memory subsets showed.

J was trimmed by 5 bases and V by 3 bases; bases with no gene match: 10. This CDR3 is 16 amino acids long. Germline CDR1 reads MGHRA; CDR2 reads YSYEKL. A remark on this clone: The target antigen is unknown.

Selected positively for CCR7 and CD45RO-negative, naive CD8 cells excluded terminally differentiated effector memory CD45RA+ cells. Every donor, a Caucasian adult, lived in Nashville, Tennessee. The authors' processing: From ImmunoSEQ came sequences covering only the junction and carrying no quality scores, so filtering differed. Some clones are missing from TCRdb's copy, which holds only in-frame ones; the method was immunoSEQ multiplex PCR. That table furnishes V, J and clone size, whereas the DNA furnished D and trimming. Among a few million clones, roughly 93% were seen once, and the ten largest hold approximately 1.7%.

The rearrangement links TRBV4-1 to TRBJ2-3; 8 bases are a match to TRBD2. This sequence was found in a man in his late teens or twenties in good health. Some clones in this sample may be carry-over from other donors' samples. The sequencing input was naive CD8+ T cells from PBMCs. This chain's CDR3 is CASSQVAGMVGDTQYF. The CDR3 coding sequence is TGCGCCAGCAGCCAGGTAGCGGGAATGGTCGGAGATACGCAGTATTTT.